This entry is about one T cell receptor beta chain. Authors' methods: Amplified reference gene primers provided the basis for estimating nucleated cell counts. The table came from immunoSEQ multiplex PCR; TCRdb's copy has only in-frame clones and leaves some out. D and trimming come from the DNA, and the V and J calls and clone size come from that table. The sample yields tens of thousands of clones, more than 75% seen once. These data are taken from a study of blood T cell repertoires in COVID-19. The sequenced sample was PBMCs or T cells enriched from blood (not recorded which). The receptor comes from a woman in her thirties or forties who had recovered from COVID-19.

The CDR3 here is CATSDLRQASRELFF. The CDR3 region has the DNA TGTGCCACCAGTGATTTGAGGCAGGCCTCAAGGGAGCTGTTTTTT. The chain combines TRBV24-1 with TRBJ2-2; D unresolved. V lost 0 bases and J 9 bases, leaving 13 bases between the germline ends. This CDR3 spans 15 amino acids. The V gene's germline CDR1 is KGHDR and CDR2 SFDVKD.